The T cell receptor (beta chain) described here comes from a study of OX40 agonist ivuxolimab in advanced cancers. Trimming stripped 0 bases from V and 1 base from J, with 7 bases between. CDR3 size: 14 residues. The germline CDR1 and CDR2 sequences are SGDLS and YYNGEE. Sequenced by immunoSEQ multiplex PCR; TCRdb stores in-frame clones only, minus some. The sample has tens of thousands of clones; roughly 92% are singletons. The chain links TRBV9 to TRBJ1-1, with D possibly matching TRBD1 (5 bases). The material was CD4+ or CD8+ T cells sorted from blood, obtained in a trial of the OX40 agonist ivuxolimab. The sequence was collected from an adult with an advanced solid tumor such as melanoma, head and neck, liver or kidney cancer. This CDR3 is CASSVAGPNTEAFF. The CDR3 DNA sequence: TGTGCCAGCAGCGTAGCAGGGCCGAACACTGAAGCTTTCTTT.